The clone carrying this T cell receptor (beta chain) appeared a few times. The antigen is unknown. The sample contains more than one DNA sequence encoding this CDR3. One heparinised blood draw, averaging roughly 120 mL, came from each donor. The sample comes from a study of beta chain features in type 1 diabetes. Study results and caveats: Any HLA-type effect on TCRB rearrangement remained unresolved here. The study found moderately but significantly shorter TCRB CDR3s in all four CD4+ subsets of Type 1 diabetes patients.

Reverse transcribing all isolated RNA meant expressed TCRB transcripts were sequenced. TCRdb's copy holds only in-frame clones and misses some; the assay was immunoSEQ multiplex PCR. The table has 640,000 or so clones, about an eighth seen once; the top ten hold 0.022%. The CDR3 extends over 13 amino acids. With V trimmed by 1 base and J by 6 bases, 2 bases remained unmatched. Germline V gene sequence: CDR1 GTSNPN, CDR2 SVGIG (reference sequence). This rearrangement joins TRBV30 to TRBJ2-4, with 8 bases aligning to TRBD2. Sequencing was performed on naive CD4+ T cells from blood. The TCR comes from a man aged 18 to 30 with type 1 diabetes. The CDR3: CAWSGAGGNIQYF. The DNA of the CDR3 is TGTGCCTGGAGTGGGGCGGGAGGAAACATTCAGTACTTC.